This T cell receptor (beta chain) comes out of a study of Ad26.COV2.S vaccination and SARS-CoV-2 variants. Study overall: Donor participated within the Ad26.COV2.S arm of the COV1001 trial. Ad26.COV2.S, an intramuscular injection, was given once or twice 56 days apart.

The assay was immunoSEQ multiplex PCR, and TCRdb's table has in-frame clones only and misses some. The table shows almost 400,000 clones, with about 91% occurring only once. The treatment denotes: roughly 18 received Ad26.COV2.S at low or high dose, single or two shots; 5 received placebo; per-sample allocation not given. The investigators took samples on day 63 after the first vaccine or placebo injection. Remarks on this clone: Its matching antigen is unknown.

This CDR3 is 13 amino acids long. Trimming shortened V by 3 bases and J by 0 bases, and 6 bases separated the two germline ends. Per the germline V gene, CDR1 is DFQATT and CDR2 is SNEGSKA (reference sequence). Study-wide results and limits: Comparable non-spike TCR breadth was observed in vaccine and placebo recipients.

This sequence was found in a person between 18 and 65 years old who received the Ad26.COV2.S COVID-19 vaccine or a placebo. The sequences come from peripheral blood, collected in a trial of Ad26.COV2.S vaccine versus placebo. This rearrangement joins TRBV20-1 to TRBJ2-1; a possible D gene is TRBD1 (5 bases). CDR3 residues: CSASRGSYNEQFF. CDR3 nucleotides: TGCAGTGCTAGTAGGGGCTCCTACAATGAGCAGTTCTTC.